The T cell receptor beta chain under discussion was sequenced for a study of a mutant IDH1 vaccine in newly diagnosed glioma. Looking at the study overall: Patients were given eight vaccinations, scheduled in weeks 1, 3, 5, 7, 11, 15, 19 and 23. Previous care, which was radiotherapy, temozolomide, or both, most often involved both. Findings of the study overall: Evidence of vaccine-induced immune responses was documented in 80% to 95% of patients. Alterations occurring in top peripheral T cell clonotypes seemed unrelated to pseudoprogression.

Per germline, CDR1 SEHNR and CDR2 FQNEAQ (reference sequence). Trimming removed 0 bases from V and 6 bases from J, with 11 bases in between. The CDR3 is made up of 14 amino acids. Sample time point: week 23, last vaccination. Alongside topical imiquimod, each dose of vaccine comprised 300 ug of mutant IDH1 20-mer peptide. TCRdb's table, derived via immunoSEQ multiplex PCR, lists solely in-frame clones and lacks some. This table has tens of thousands of clones, roughly 79% appearing once. On this clone itself: Its antigen remains unidentified.

The rearrangement links TRBV7-9 to TRBJ2-5, with D uncertain. Sequencing was performed on PBMCs, taken from a glioma patient whose treatment included an IDH1 peptide vaccine. The source is a middle-aged man with glioma. The CDR3 DNA follows: TGTGCCAGCAGCTTAGCGCTGGCAGCCAAGACCCAGTACTTC. Translated: CASSLALAAKTQYF.